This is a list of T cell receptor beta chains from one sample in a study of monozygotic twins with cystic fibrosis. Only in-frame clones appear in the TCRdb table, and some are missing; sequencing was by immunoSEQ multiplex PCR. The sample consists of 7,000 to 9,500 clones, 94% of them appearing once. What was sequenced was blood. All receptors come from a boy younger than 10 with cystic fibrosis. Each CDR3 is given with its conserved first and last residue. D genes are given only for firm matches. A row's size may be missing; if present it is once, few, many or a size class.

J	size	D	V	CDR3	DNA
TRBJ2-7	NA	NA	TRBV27	CASRIRDQGYEQYF	TGTGCCAGCAGAATCCGGGACCAGGGCTACGAGCAGTACTTC
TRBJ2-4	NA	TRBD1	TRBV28	CASSPLGQPRNIQYF	TGTGCCAGCAGCCCCCTGGGACAGCCAAGAAACATTCAGTACTTC
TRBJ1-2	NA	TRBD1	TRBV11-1	CASSRQGALSYTF	TGTGCCAGCAGCCGACAGGGGGCGCTTAGCTACACCTTC
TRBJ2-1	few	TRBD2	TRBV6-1	CASRAGGNEQFF	TGTGCCAGCAGGGCGGGGGGGAATGAGCAGTTCTTC
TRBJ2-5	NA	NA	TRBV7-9	CASSPGQVQETQYF	TGTGCCAGCAGCCCCGGACAAGTTCAAGAGACCCAGTACTTC
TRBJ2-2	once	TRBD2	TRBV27	CASTLGLAGGVSGELFF	TGTGCCAGCACCCTAGGACTAGCGGGGGGAGTGTCCGGGGAGCTGTTTTTT
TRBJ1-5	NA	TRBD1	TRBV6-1	CASSGTGTGGSFPNQPQHF	TGTGCCAGCAGTGGAACCGGGACAGGGGGCTCCTTCCCGAATCAGCCCCAGCATTTT
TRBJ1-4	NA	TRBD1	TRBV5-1	CASRTGQGATNEKLFF	TGCGCCAGCAGGACGGGACAGGGGGCAACTAATGAAAAACTGTTTTTT
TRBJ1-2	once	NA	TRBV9	CASSTTSGWMGYTF	TGTGCCAGCAGCACGACCAGCGGGTGGATGGGCTACACCTTC
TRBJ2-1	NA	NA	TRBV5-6	CASSPSVRGSSYNEQFF	TGTGCCAGCAGCCCAAGCGTACGGGGGAGCTCCTACAATGAGCAGTTCTTC
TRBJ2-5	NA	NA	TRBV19	CASSEGQLAQYF	TGTGCCAGTAGTGAGGGGCAGTTGGCCCAGTACTTC
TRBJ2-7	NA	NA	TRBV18	CASSPGVAEEQYF	TGTGCCAGCTCACCAGGAGTAGCGGAGGAGCAGTACTTC
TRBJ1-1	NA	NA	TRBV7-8	CASSFRRGGRKGYTEAFF	TGTGCCAGCAGCTTCCGTAGGGGGGGCAGGAAAGGTTATACTGAAGCTTTCTTT
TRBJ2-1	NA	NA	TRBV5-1	CASSLVRGLDEQFF	TGCGCCAGCAGCTTGGTGCGGGGATTGGATGAGCAGTTCTTC
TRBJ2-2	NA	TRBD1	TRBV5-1	CASSFTGGRVGTGELFF	TGCGCCAGCAGCTTTACAGGGGGCCGAGTCGGCACCGGGGAGCTGTTTTTT
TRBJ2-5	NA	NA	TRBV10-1	CASSYHDGGVETQYF	TGCGCCAGCAGTTACCACGATGGGGGCGTCGAGACCCAGTACTTC
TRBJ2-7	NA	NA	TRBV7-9	CASVAASSYEQYF	TGTGCCAGCGTGGCGGCGAGCTCCTACGAGCAGTACTTC
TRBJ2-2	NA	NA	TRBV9	CASSGRTVFAGELFF	TGTGCCAGCAGCGGAAGGACAGTCTTCGCCGGGGAGCTGTTTTTT
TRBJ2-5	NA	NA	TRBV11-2	CASSLARLSRRETQYF	TGTGCCAGCAGCTTGGCCCGCCTCTCGAGGCGGGAGACCCAGTACTTC
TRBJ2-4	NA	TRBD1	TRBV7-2	CASSLVRDSLNIQYF	TGTGCCAGCAGCTTAGTTAGGGACAGCCTTAACATTCAGTACTTC
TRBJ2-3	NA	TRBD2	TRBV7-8	CASSLEVGIWLAGTDTQYF	TGTGCCAGCAGCTTAGAGGTGGGCATATGGCTAGCGGGCACAGATACGCAGTATTTT
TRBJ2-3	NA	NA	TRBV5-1	CASSSDSPDTQYF	TGCGCCAGCAGCTCGGACAGTCCAGATACGCAGTATTTT
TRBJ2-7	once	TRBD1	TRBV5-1	CASSETGEPYEQYF	TGCGCCAGCAGCGAGACAGGGGAACCCTACGAGCAGTACTTC
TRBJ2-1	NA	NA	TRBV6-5	CASSYGGAGNEQFF	TGTGCCAGCAGTTACGGGGGGGCTGGCAATGAGCAGTTCTTC
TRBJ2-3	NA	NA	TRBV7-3	CASSRGGAKDDTQYF	TGTGCCAGCAGCCGTGGGGGGGCCAAGGATGATACGCAGTATTTT
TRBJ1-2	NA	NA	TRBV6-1	CASSESQQVSNYGYTF	TGTGCCAGCAGTGAAAGTCAACAGGTTTCCAACTATGGCTACACCTTC
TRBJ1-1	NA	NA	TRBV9	CASSSMGGARTEAFF	TGTGCCAGCAGCTCCATGGGGGGGGCGAGGACTGAAGCTTTCTTT
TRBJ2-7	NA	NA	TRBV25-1	CASSLIGVSYEQYF	TGTGCCAGCAGTTTAATAGGGGTTTCCTACGAGCAGTACTTC
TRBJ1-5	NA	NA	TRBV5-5	CASSFSLEPQHF	TGTGCCAGCAGCTTTTCCCTAGAGCCCCAGCATTTT
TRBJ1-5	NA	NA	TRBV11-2	CASSEDRIGQPQHF	TGTGCCAGCAGCGAAGACCGGATAGGGCAGCCCCAGCATTTT
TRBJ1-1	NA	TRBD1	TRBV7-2	CASSLVHRGPMNTEAFF	TGTGCCAGCAGCTTAGTGCACAGGGGGCCTATGAACACTGAAGCTTTCTTT
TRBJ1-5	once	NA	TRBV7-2	CASSLGRQSNQPQHF	TGTGCCAGCAGCTTGGGCCGACAGAGCAATCAGCCCCAGCATTTT
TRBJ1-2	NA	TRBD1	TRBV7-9	CASRPTGGQGYGYTF	TGTGCCAGCAGACCCACCGGGGGACAGGGCTATGGCTACACCTTC
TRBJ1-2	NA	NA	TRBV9	CASGGQGFYGYTF	TGTGCCAGCGGTGGCCAGGGATTTTATGGCTACACCTTC
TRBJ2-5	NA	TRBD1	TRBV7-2	CASSPDRGRGETQYF	TGTGCCAGCAGCCCGGACAGGGGGCGTGGGGAGACCCAGTACTTC
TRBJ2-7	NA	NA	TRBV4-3	CASSAGQNYEQYF	TGCGCCAGCAGCGCGGGACAGAACTACGAGCAGTACTTC
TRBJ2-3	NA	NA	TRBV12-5	CASGLDGGTDTQYF	TGTGCTAGTGGTTTGGATGGGGGCACAGATACGCAGTATTTT
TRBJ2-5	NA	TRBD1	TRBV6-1	CASRDRGKETQYF	TGTGCCAGCAGGGACAGGGGAAAAGAGACCCAGTACTTC
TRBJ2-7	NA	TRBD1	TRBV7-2	CASSLVDRGLEQYF	TGTGCCAGCAGCTTGGTGGACAGGGGGCTTGAGCAGTACTTC
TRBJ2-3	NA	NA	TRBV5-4	CASRQLLVPGGDTQYF	TGTGCCAGCAGGCAGCTTTTGGTCCCCGGCGGAGATACGCAGTATTTT
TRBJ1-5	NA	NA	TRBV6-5	CASSWDGDYSNQPQHF	TGTGCCAGCAGTTGGGACGGTGACTATAGCAATCAGCCCCAGCATTTT
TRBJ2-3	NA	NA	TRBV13	CASSRDFGTDTQYF	TGTGCCAGCAGCCGAGACTTTGGCACAGATACGCAGTATTTT
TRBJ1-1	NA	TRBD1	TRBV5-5	CASSPNRGGGWTEAFF	TGTGCCAGCAGCCCGAACAGGGGGGGTGGGTGGACTGAAGCTTTCTTT
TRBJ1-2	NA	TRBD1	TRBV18	CASPKGNGTTGDGYTF	TGTGCCAGCCCGAAGGGCAACGGGACGACAGGGGATGGCTACACCTTC
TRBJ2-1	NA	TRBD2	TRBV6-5	CASSYSFSGGYNEQFF	TGTGCCAGCAGTTACTCGTTTAGCGGGGGGTACAATGAGCAGTTCTTC
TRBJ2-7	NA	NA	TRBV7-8	CASTPSGQSYEQYF	TGTGCCAGCACCCCCTCAGGACAGTCCTACGAGCAGTACTTC
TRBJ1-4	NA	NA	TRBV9	CASSAEVDEKLFF	TGTGCCAGCAGCGCCGAAGTCGATGAAAAACTGTTTTTT
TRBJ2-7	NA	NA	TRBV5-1	CASSLEGHFSYEQYF	TGCGCCAGCAGCTTGGAGGGACACTTCTCCTACGAGCAGTACTTC
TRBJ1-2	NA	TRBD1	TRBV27	CASSSPGQGAGGYTF	TGTGCCAGCAGTTCACCGGGACAGGGGGCGGGTGGCTACACCTTC
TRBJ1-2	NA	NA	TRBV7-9	CASSLAQGPDYGYTF	TGTGCCAGCAGCTTGGCGCAGGGGCCAGACTATGGCTACACCTTC